Below, 32 T cell receptor beta chains from the same sample are listed, as sequenced in a study of regulatory T cells in long-lasting Graves disease. Arm-PCR of CDR3 regions with iRepertoire HTBI primers generated TCR beta libraries. TCRdb reanalysed the multiplex PCR reads using MiXCR and keeps one entry per CDR3 protein. In the table there are around 460,000 distinct CDR3 sequences, about 20% of which are singletons. Indicated time point: persistent/refractory GD, antithyroid drugs over 5 years with positive TRAb. Extracted RNA from PBMCs served as the source of the TCR library. The sample was peripheral blood mononuclear cells (PBMCs), taken when the disease was refractory, from a patient treated with antithyroid drugs. Source of these receptors: a female donor with Graves disease.

Note on this clonotype: This sequence may be a read error, since a much larger clone differs from it by one base. As the CDR3 is not closed by the conserved phenylalanine or tryptophan, this likely results from a read error. This chain uses TRBV12-3 or TRBV12-4 with TRBJ2-2; the D is unclear. The CDR3 contains 15 residues. Trimming pared 3 bases from V and 0 bases from J, leaving 8 bases between. The CDR3 sequence is CASSLPSTNTGELFL. The CDR3 DNA follows: TGTGCCAGCAGTTTGCCCTCAACGAACACCGGGGAGCTGTTTCTT.

The chain couples TRBV13 to TRBJ1-4; TRBD1 might be the D (6 bases). V lost 5 bases to trimming and J lost 8 bases, with 15 bases between them. Germline assignment: CDR1 PRHDT and CDR2 FYEKMQ (reference sequence). This CDR3 is 14 amino acids long. The CDR3 nucleotides are TGTGCCAGCAGCCGACGGGGGGGCAGGGAAAAACTGTTTTTT. Its protein product is CASSRRGGREKLFF.

This clonotype was detected many times. CDR3 DNA: TGTGCCAGCAGCCCCTCGACCGGTGGCTACACCTTC. It codes for CASSPSTGGYTF. The chain recombines TRBV7-2 with TRBJ1-2; no definite D call. There are 12 residues in the CDR3. Germline values: CDR1 SGHTA, CDR2 FQGNSA. Deletions cut 5 bases from V and 7 bases from J, with 11 bases between.

This clonotype was picked up a small number of times. The chain links TRBV3-1 to TRBJ2-4, with 9 bases aligning to TRBD2. The J segment lost 7 bases and the V segment lost 4 bases, leaving 8 bases of the junction unmatched. This CDR3 comprises 15 residues. The V gene's germline CDR1 is LGHDT and CDR2 YNNKEL (reference sequence). CDR3 coding DNA: TGTGCCAGCAGCCGGGGACTAGCTCTCGGGAACATTCAGTACTTC. Translation: CASSRGLALGNIQYF.

V is TRBV5-1 and J is TRBJ2-5; 7 bases match TRBD1. This CDR3 spans 16 amino acids. Germline-derived CDR1 and CDR2 are SGHRS and YFSETQ. V lost 0 bases to trimming and J lost 0 bases; unmatched junction nucleotides: 5. The CDR3 DNA reads TGCGCCAGCAGCTTGGAAGGGGGCCGCAACCAAGAGACCCAGTACTTC. Protein sequence: CASSLEGGRNQETQYF.

The genes are TRBV18 and TRBJ2-5, with D tentatively TRBD1 (6 bases). The J call is uncertain, as TRBJ2-1 better fits the DNA end. The CDR3 is 14 amino acids. From germline, CDR1 is KGHSH and CDR2 LQKENI. CDR3 nucleotide sequence: TGTGCCAGCTCCCCGGACAGAGTTAACAATGAGCAGTTCTTC. It yields the protein CASSPDRVNNEQFF.

The sample holds a few counts of this clonotype. The genes are TRBV24-1 and TRBJ2-3, with D maybe TRBD2 (5 bases). In germline, CDR1 is KGHDR, CDR2 SFDVKD. The CDR3 covers 12 residues. V lost 9 bases, J lost 2 bases, and 8 bases lay in between. In DNA, the CDR3 is TGTGCCACCGGGAGCTACACAGATACGCAGTATTTT. Its protein is CATGSYTDTQYF.

There are many counts of this clonotype. The V and J genes are TRBV6-2 or TRBV6-3 and TRBJ1-2; D gene unclear. CDR1 and CDR2 (germline): MNHEY, SVGEGT. V was clipped by 0 bases and J by 6 bases, with 17 bases between them. The CDR3 consists of 16 residues. The CDR3 bases are TGTGCCAGCAGTTACTCCAGTCTTTCCGGGGATCATGGCTACACCTTC. Translating gives CASSYSSLSGDHGYTF.

V usage is TRBV6-1 and J usage is TRBJ2-7; D might be TRBD1 (6 bases). Trimming shortened V by 6 bases and J by 2 bases, and 17 bases separated the two germline ends. The V gene's germline CDR1 is MNHNS and CDR2 SASEGT. This CDR3 has 15 residues. Here the CDR3 DNA reads TGTGCCAGCAGGTCTCGGGACACGCCAACCTACGAGCAGTACTTC. Amino acid sequence: CASRSRDTPTYEQYF.

This clonotype was observed at least ten times. The genes are TRBV2 and TRBJ1-1; unclear D gene. Germline assignment: CDR1 SNHLY and CDR2 FYNNEI. The V and J ends lost 2 bases and 1 base respectively, with 11 bases between them. This CDR3 contains 15 residues. CDR3 DNA: TGTGCCAGCAGTGAATCAGTGGGAGGGAACACTGAAGCTTTCTTT. Protein sequence: CASSESVGGNTEAFF. Using reference TRBV2 and TRBJ1-1 for the parts outside the CDR3, the full variable domain is EPEVTQTPSHQVTQMGQEVILRCVPISNHLYFYWYRQILGQKVEFLVSFYNNEISEKSEIFDDQFSVERPDGSNFTLKIRSTKLEDSAMYFCASSESVGGNTEAFFGQGTRLTVV.

The chain links TRBV14 to TRBJ2-1; D possibly corresponds to TRBD1 (6 bases). The CDR3 is 17 residues long. V lost 3 bases to trimming and J lost 1 base, with 16 bases between them. CDR1 SGHDN and CDR2 FVKESK come from the germline V gene. CDR3 sequence reads: CASSQMFMDSSYNEQFF. CDR3 in DNA: TGTGCCAGCAGCCAGATGTTCATGGACAGTTCCTACAATGAGCAGTTCTTC.

This clonotype was detected ten times or more. The genes are TRBV6-1 and TRBJ1-2; D is possibly TRBD1 (5 bases). This CDR3 comprises 12 residues. Germline CDR1 and CDR2: MNHNS and SASEGT. V lost 8 bases and J 4 bases, leaving 11 bases between the germline ends. CDR3 sequence (DNA): TGTGCCAGCGGGGACGACCCCTATGGCTACACCTTC. It specifies CASGDDPYGYTF.

This clonotype was detected ten times or more. The CDR3 bases are TGTGCCAGCAGATCGTCTAGCGGGGGGGACCAAGAGACCCAGTACTTC. Amino acid sequence: CASRSSSGGDQETQYF. V and J are TRBV12-3 or TRBV12-4 and TRBJ2-5; 12 positions match TRBD2. J was trimmed by 0 bases and V by 6 bases; bases with no gene match: 5. There are 16 residues in the CDR3.

The rearrangement links TRBV20-1 to TRBJ1-4, with D possibly matching TRBD1 (5 bases). Germline values: CDR1 DFQATT, CDR2 SNEGSKA (reference sequence). V was pared by 4 bases and J by 8 bases, with 20 bases between. The CDR3 is made up of 15 amino acids. CDR3 coding DNA: TGCAGTGCTACTGACAGAGAGGGTTTGGGGGAAAAACTGTTTTTT. It encodes CSATDREGLGEKLFF.

This clonotype was seen at least ten times. The rearrangement uses TRBV28 and TRBJ2-7, with 9 positions matching TRBD1. V was pared by 5 bases and J by 5 bases, with 7 bases of the junction left unmatched. The germline V gene encodes CDR1 MDHEN and CDR2 SYDVKM. CDR3 length equals 14 residues. The CDR3, as DNA: TGTGCCAGCAGTCCGCGGGACAGGGAAAACGAGCAGTACTTC. Its protein is CASSPRDRENEQYF.

Only a few counts were recorded for this clonotype. The chain carries TRBV7-2 and TRBJ1-4; D unresolved. CDR3 length: 14 amino acids. Germline V lookup: CDR1 SGHTA, CDR2 FQGNSA. V was trimmed by 6 bases and J by 3 bases, leaving 11 bases between them. CDR3 DNA sequence: TGTGCCAGCAGGTCAGGAACAGCTAATGAAAAACTGTTTTTT. It yields the protein CASRSGTANEKLFF.

This clonotype was recorded at least ten times. The chain combines TRBV28 with TRBJ2-7; D remains ambiguous. The V and J ends lost 5 bases and 7 bases respectively, with 9 bases between them. This CDR3 is 11 amino acids long. Germline V gives CDR1 MDHEN, CDR2 SYDVKM. For the CDR3, the DNA is TGTGCCAGCAGTGCCACCGGGGAGCAGTACTTC. Translating gives CASSATGEQYF.

This chain joins TRBV7-2 and TRBJ2-2, with unresolved D. There are 15 residues in the CDR3. From germline, CDR1 is SGHTA and CDR2 FQGNSA. V was shortened by 2 bases and J by 0 bases, with 7 bases between the two germline ends. The DNA for the CDR3 is TGTGCCAGCAGCTTACAATTCGCGAACACCGGGGAGCTGTTTTTT. It specifies CASSLQFANTGELFF.

The V and J genes are TRBV7-9 and TRBJ2-7, with D perhaps matching TRBD1 (8 bases). Between the trimmed V and J ends, which lost 5 bases and 0 bases, there was a span of 26 bases. Per the germline V gene, CDR1 is SEHNR and CDR2 is FQNEAQ (reference sequence). The CDR3 spans 19 residues. The DNA of the CDR3 is TGTGCCAGCAGCCGCGACAGGGGTGGTATAGGGGGGGCCTCCTACGAGCAGTACTTC. Its protein is CASSRDRGGIGGASYEQYF.

The chain links TRBV20-1 to TRBJ2-5, with D possibly matching TRBD2 (5 bases). This CDR3 comprises 14 residues. Germline V gene sequence: CDR1 DFQATT, CDR2 SNEGSKA (reference sequence). V dropped 3 bases and J dropped 5 bases, with 16 bases sitting between them. In nucleotides, the CDR3 is TGCAGTGCTAGCCCCGGACTGACCGGGGAGACCCAGTACTTC. This encodes CSASPGLTGETQYF.

This clonotype was counted many times. V usage is TRBV27 and J usage is TRBJ1-2; 7 bases agree with TRBD1. The CDR3 loop spans 14 amino acids. J lost 6 bases, V lost 5 bases, and 9 bases had no gene match. Germline V gene sequence: CDR1 MNHEY, CDR2 SMNVEV (reference sequence). CDR3 protein: CASSPEMRGHGYTF. CDR3 sequence (DNA): TGTGCCAGCAGTCCCGAGATGAGGGGGCATGGCTACACCTTC.

The V call is TRBV25-1, the J call TRBJ1-5, with TRBD1 as a possible D gene (6 bases). V was cut by 5 bases and J by 0 bases, with 11 bases left in between. Germline values: CDR1 MGHDK, CDR2 SYGVNS. The CDR3 is made up of 15 amino acids. Here the CDR3 DNA reads TGTGCCAGCAGTCCCTGGGGGCGTAGCAATCAGCCCCAGCATTTT. Residues: CASSPWGRSNQPQHF. The full variable domain, with the rest looked up from reference TRBV25-1 and TRBJ1-5, is EADIYQTPRYLVIGTGKKITLECSQTMGHDKMYWYQQDPGMELHLIHYSYGVNSTEKGDLSSESTVSRIRTEHFPLTLESARPSHTSQYLCASSPWGRSNQPQHFGDGTRLSIL.

In this sample, this clonotype turned up a few times. The V gene is TRBV6-5, the J gene TRBJ2-7; no clear D. V was pared by 2 bases and J by 4 bases, with 3 bases between. The CDR3 loop spans 11 amino acids. Germline values: CDR1 MNHEY, CDR2 SVGAGI. CDR3 coding DNA: TGTGCCAGCAGTTACAAGTACGAGCAGTACTTC. The encoded protein is CASSYKYEQYF.

In its sample, this clonotype was seen a few times. The rearrangement uses TRBV29-1 and TRBJ2-7; TRBD1 or TRBD2 may be the D gene (5 bases each). CDR1 is SQVTM, CDR2 ANQGSEA, per germline. The CDR3 spans 13 residues. V gave up 4 bases and J gave up 4 bases, with 14 bases separating them. CDR3 sequence: CSVGDLGDYEQYF. The CDR3 DNA reads as TGCAGCGTTGGTGATTTGGGGGATTACGAGCAGTACTTC.

This clonotype came up many times. The chain recombines TRBV2 with TRBJ2-6, with D possibly being TRBD2 (5 bases). The CDR3 is 13 residues long. Germline V gives CDR1 SNHLY, CDR2 FYNNEI. The V end lost 8 bases, the J end lost 3 bases, and 8 bases lay between the germline ends. CDR3 nucleotide sequence: TGTGCCAGCCGGGGTCTTGGGGCCAACGTCCTGACTTTC. Protein: CASRGLGANVLTF.

Turning to this clonotype: This sequence may be a read error, since a much larger clone differs from it by one base. The chain recombines TRBV20-1 with TRBJ1-4; D is uncertain. This CDR3 has 15 amino acids. Germline CDR1 reads DFQATT; CDR2 reads SNEGSKA (reference sequence). CDR3 nucleotides: TGCAGTGCTAGTTTCGGAGGCGGGTTGGGTGAAGAACTGTTTTTT. This gives the protein CSASFGGGLGEELFF.

This clonotype was seen ten or more times. V is TRBV20-1 and J is TRBJ2-7; no reliable D call. There are 11 residues in the CDR3. CDR1 DFQATT and CDR2 SNEGSKA come from the germline V gene (reference sequence). Between the trimmed V and J ends, which lost 8 bases and 4 bases, there was a span of 12 bases. DNA of the CDR3: TGCAGTCCTACCGGTTTATACGAGCAGTACTTC. Its translation is CSPTGLYEQYF.

This clonotype was recorded at least ten times. The V call is TRBV24-1, the J call TRBJ1-2; 10 bases match TRBD1. Germline CDR1 KGHDR, CDR2 SFDVKD. The CDR3 is made up of 13 amino acids. The V and J ends lost 3 bases and 7 bases, in that order; junction bases with no gene match: 1. The CDR3 loop is CATSDRDRGGYTF. For the CDR3, the DNA is TGTGCCACCAGTGATCGGGACAGGGGTGGCTACACCTTC.

Only a few counts were recorded for this clonotype. The chain uses TRBV28 and TRBJ2-1, with D perhaps matching TRBD2 (6 bases). V lost 8 bases to trimming and J lost 4 bases, with 15 bases between them. The CDR3 is made up of 14 amino acids. Germline V gene sequence: CDR1 MDHEN, CDR2 SYDVKM. DNA of the CDR3: TGTGCCAGCTCCGGGAGAAAGGATTACAATGAGCAGTTCTTC. Protein product: CASSGRKDYNEQFF.

About this clonotype itself: Because the CDR3 is missing its conserved closing phenylalanine or tryptophan, this is likely a read error. The chain has TRBV28 and TRBJ2-4; 8 bases are a match to TRBD2. This CDR3 has 16 residues. Germline CDR1 and CDR2: MDHEN and SYDVKM. Trimming took 3 bases from V and 3 from J; bases not matched to a gene: 7. CDR3: CASSFYRAGGKNIQYS. Written as DNA, the CDR3 is TGTGCCAGCAGTTTTTACAGGGCGGGGGGCAAAAACATTCAGTACTCC.

This clonotype appeared many times. One junction end disagrees with the germline gene, perhaps due to a read error. The chain links TRBV9 to TRBJ1-2; TRBD1 matches at 7 bases. The CDR3 has 15 residues. Per germline, CDR1 SGDLS and CDR2 YYNGEE. Here the CDR3 reads CASSFQGGSGYGYTF. CDR3 coding DNA: TGCGCCAGCAGCTTCCAGGGGGGATCGGGGTATGGCTACACCTTC.

This clonotype has just a few counts. The chain's CDR3 is CASSPPGWRTGTYEQYF. For the CDR3, the DNA is TGTGCCAGCAGTCCCCCAGGGTGGCGGACAGGCACCTACGAGCAGTACTTC. This chain links TRBV6-1 with TRBJ2-7; 7 nucleotides line up with TRBD1. V shed 5 bases, J shed 2 bases, and the junction held 15 bases outside the gene matches. Looked up from germline, CDR1 is MNHNS and CDR2 is SASEGT. CDR3 length equals 17 residues.